A selection of T cell receptor beta chains follows, all from one sample in a study of T-cell reconstitution after alpha-beta-depleted transplantation in children. One entry per CDR3 protein, called by TCRdb with MiXCR from the PCR reads. The sample gives around 450,000 distinct CDR3 sequences, 15% to 20% of which show up once; under 30% is in the top ten. Sequences were derived from PBMCs, mostly from graft donor cells, sampled 360 days after TCRalphabeta/CD19-depleted stem cell transplant. All receptors derive from a boy under three years old who had a stem cell transplant for Wiskott-Aldrich syndrome, so the T cells may come from the graft donor. The CDR3 runs from the conserved cysteine through the conserved F or W. D genes are given only for firm matches. Clone size appears in some rows only: once, few, many, or a class for an expanded clone.

D: NA; J: TRBJ2-7; size: NA; V: TRBV5-1; DNA: TGCGCCAGCAGCTTGGACTGGGCGTTCGGCGAGCAGTACTTC; CDR3: CASSLDWAFGEQYF
D: TRBD1; J: TRBJ2-5; size: few; V: TRBV11-2; DNA: TGTGCCAGCAGCTTAGATGTGGGGGACAGGGGGCGAGAGACCCAGTACTTC; CDR3: CASSLDVGDRGRETQYF
D: NA; J: TRBJ2-1; size: few; V: TRBV20-1; DNA: TGCAGTGCTGCCAGGGAAACGTGGAATGAGCAGTTCTTC; CDR3: CSAARETWNEQFF
D: TRBD1; J: TRBJ2-5; size: NA; V: TRBV6-5; DNA: TGTGCCAGCAGTTACTCGACAGGGCGGCCGACCCAGTACTTC; CDR3: CASSYSTGRPTQYF
D: TRBD2; J: TRBJ2-7; size: NA; V: TRBV7-8; DNA: TGTGCCAGCAGCTTAGGTCTTTTAGCGGGAGAGTGCGAGCAGTACTTC; CDR3: CASSLGLLAGECEQYF
D: NA; J: TRBJ2-5; size: few; V: TRBV7-7; DNA: TGTGCCAGCAGCTTAGGACGGGGGTACCAAGAGACCCAGTACTTC; CDR3: CASSLGRGYQETQYF
D: NA; J: TRBJ2-7; size: many; V: TRBV7-2; DNA: TGTGCCAGCAGCCAGAGGTCCTACGAGCAGTACTTC; CDR3: CASSQRSYEQYF
D: NA; J: TRBJ2-1; size: NA; V: TRBV6-2/TRBV6-3; DNA: TGTGCCAGCAGTTACCTATATAAAACTCGGGACTCCCGCTCCTACAATGAGCAGTTCTTC; CDR3: CASSYLYKTRDSRSYNEQFF
D: TRBD1; J: TRBJ1-2; size: few; V: TRBV12-3/TRBV12-4; DNA: TGTGCCAGCAGAACAGGGGGCTATGGCTACACCTTC; CDR3: CASRTGGYGYTF
D: NA; J: TRBJ2-5; size: NA; V: TRBV20-1; DNA: TGCAGTGCTGCCTCGACGGGAGAGACCCAGTACTTC; CDR3: CSAASTGETQYF
D: NA; J: TRBJ2-7; size: NA; V: TRBV7-6; DNA: TGTGCCAGCAGCTTAGGAAACCAGCGGGTATCCTACGAGCAGTACTTC; CDR3: CASSLGNQRVSYEQYF
D: TRBD2; J: TRBJ2-5; size: NA; V: TRBV12-3/TRBV12-4; DNA: TGTGCCTGCAGTTTGGAGTTTGGGACTAGCTCGCAAGAGACCCAGTACTTC; CDR3: CACSLEFGTSSQETQYF
D: TRBD1; J: TRBJ2-5; size: NA; V: TRBV12-3/TRBV12-4; DNA: TGTGCCAGCAGTTCCTCCCGGGACAGGGGTGAGACCCAGTACTTC; CDR3: CASSSSRDRGETQYF
D: NA; J: TRBJ2-5; size: few; V: TRBV6-5; DNA: TGTGCCAGCAGTTATCCCGGATTAGCAGAGACCCAGTACTTC; CDR3: CASSYPGLAETQYF
D: TRBD1; J: TRBJ1-6; size: NA; V: TRBV20-1; DNA: TGCAGTGCGAGGCGGACAGGGGGGGATTCACCCCTCCACTTT; CDR3: CSARRTGGDSPLHF
D: TRBD2; J: TRBJ2-7; size: few; V: TRBV7-9; DNA: TGTGCCAGCAGCTCTACTAGCGGGAGTGACTACGAGCAGTACTTC; CDR3: CASSSTSGSDYEQYF
D: TRBD2; J: TRBJ2-5; size: few; V: TRBV27; DNA: TGTGCCAGCAGTACGTCTAGCGGGGGGACGCAAGAGACCCAGTACTTC; CDR3: CASSTSSGGTQETQYF
D: NA; J: TRBJ1-5; size: few; V: TRBV15; DNA: TGTGCCACCAGCAGAGTGAACCGAGGGGATCAGCCCCAGCATTTT; CDR3: CATSRVNRGDQPQHF
D: NA; J: TRBJ2-6; size: few; V: TRBV12-3/TRBV12-4; DNA: TGTGCCAGCAGTGAGCAGGGTTCACTCTCTGGGGCCAACGTCCTGACTTTC; CDR3: CASSEQGSLSGANVLTF
D: NA; J: TRBJ2-1; size: few; V: TRBV6-2/TRBV6-3; DNA: TGTGCCAGCAGCCCTTTCCAATTCAGGAGTGAGCAGTTCTTC; CDR3: CASSPFQFRSEQFF